A selection of T cell receptor beta chains follows, all from one sample in a study of T cell responses to AZD1222 COVID-19 vaccine. The assay was immunoSEQ multiplex PCR, and TCRdb's table has in-frame clones only and misses some. The top ten hold roughly 3% of the sample, which has about 130,000 clones, roughly nine tenths seen once. The sample was peripheral blood, taken on day 0 of AZD1222 vaccination. These TCRs come from an adult in good health. The CDR3 runs from the conserved cysteine through the conserved F or W. The D gene is left open where the match is weak. A clone size is listed for some rows: how often the clone was seen (once, few, many), or a class if it is expanded.

>few|.|TRBV12-3/TRBV12-4|12|TRBJ1-2
TGTGCCAGCTCAGGGGCCCTCTATGGCTACACCTTC
CASSGALYGYTF
>.|TRBD1|TRBV5-4|15|TRBJ2-6
TGTGCCAGCAGGGATGGGACAGCTGGGGCCAACGTCCTGACTTTC
CASRDGTAGANVLTF
>.|TRBD1|TRBV11-1|16|TRBJ2-1
TGTGCCAGCAGCTTAGGGACAGGGGGCCTATACAATGAGCAGTTCTTC
CASSLGTGGLYNEQFF
>.|.|TRBV30|13|TRBJ1-5
TGTGCCTGGGACACTCATAGCAATCAGCCCCAGCATTTT
CAWDTHSNQPQHF
>.|TRBD2|TRBV19|15|TRBJ2-2
TGTGCCAGTAGCCCCCGGGGGGGCGCCACCGGGGAGCTGTTTTTT
CASSPRGGATGELFF
>.|.|TRBV18|12|TRBJ1-1
TGTGCCAGCTCACCTTTCGGGACTGAAGCTTTCTTT
CASSPFGTEAFF
>.|.|TRBV3-1/TRBV3-2|14|TRBJ2-2
TGTGCCAGCAGCCAATTCACAGGTGCCGGGGAGCTGTTTTTT
CASSQFTGAGELFF
>.|TRBD2|TRBV18|16|TRBJ2-1
TGTGCCAGCTCACGTACTCTAGCGGGAGGTGGGAATGAGCAGTTCTTC
CASSRTLAGGGNEQFF
>.|.|TRBV24-1|15|TRBJ1-5
TGTGCCACCAGTGACAGGACACCTAGCAATCAGCCCCAGCATTTT
CATSDRTPSNQPQHF
>.|TRBD2|TRBV9|19|TRBJ2-1
TGTGCCAGCAGCGTTTCATCCGGGACTAGCGGGAGGATAGACAATGAGCAGTTCTTC
CASSVSSGTSGRIDNEQFF
>.|TRBD1|TRBV4-1|15|TRBJ1-2
TGCGCCAGCAGCCAAGGCCCGGGACAGGGCTATGGCTACACCTTC
CASSQGPGQGYGYTF
>.|TRBD2|TRBV19|14|TRBJ2-1
TGTGCCAGTAACATAGGGCTAGCGGGAGGTGAGCAGTTCTTC
CASNIGLAGGEQFF
>.|TRBD1|TRBV6-1|15|TRBJ2-7
TGTGCCAGCAGTGAATGGACAGGGAGCTCCTACGAGCAGTACTTC
CASSEWTGSSYEQYF
>.|.|TRBV19|17|TRBJ2-3
TGTGCCAGTAGTATTCTTAGCGGGACAGGAGGCACAGATACGCAGTATTTT
CASSILSGTGGTDTQYF
>few|.|TRBV9|16|TRBJ1-3
TGTGCCAGCAGCCCAGGACTGGCCCGGTCTGGAAACACCATATATTTT
CASSPGLARSGNTIYF
>.|.|TRBV19|15|TRBJ2-3
TGTGCCAGTAGAAGTAGCGGAGAAGTGGCGGATACGCAGTATTTT
CASRSSGEVADTQYF
>.|.|TRBV2|12|TRBJ2-3
TGTGCCAGCAGTGATGACACAGATACGCAGTATTTT
CASSDDTDTQYF
>few|.|TRBV3-1/TRBV3-2|12|TRBJ2-7
TGTGCCAGCAGCTTCCAGCAGGGGGAGCAGTACTTC
CASSFQQGEQYF
>.|.|TRBV19|11|TRBJ1-1
TGTGCCAGTAGTATAGAGGGTGAAGCTTTCTTT
CASSIEGEAFF
>.|TRBD1|TRBV14|16|TRBJ1-3
TGTGCCAGCAGCCAGTATAGGGGGCAACCGGGAAACACCATATATTTT
CASSQYRGQPGNTIYF
>few|.|TRBV6-1|15|TRBJ1-5
TGTGCCAGCAGTGAGCCCGGAGGAGGGGGTCAGCCCCAGCATTTT
CASSEPGGGGQPQHF
>.|.|TRBV20-1|14|TRBJ1-4
TGCAGTGCTAGTGTGGCAGGGGCAGGTGAAAAACTGTTTTTT
CSASVAGAGEKLFF
>.|.|TRBV10-1|15|TRBJ2-2
TGCGCCAGCAGTGAACGGGGAAGGGACACCGGGGAGCTGTTTTTT
CASSERGRDTGELFF
>.|TRBD1|TRBV19|15|TRBJ2-2
TGTGCCAGTAGTCCGGGACAGGGGAACACCGGGGAGCTGTTTTTT
CASSPGQGNTGELFF
>.|.|TRBV27|13|TRBJ1-2
TGTGCCAGCAGTTTCACTGCAGGCTATGGCTACACCTTC
CASSFTAGYGYTF
>.|TRBD1|TRBV27|15|TRBJ2-1
TGTGCCAGCACCATCTCCGGACAGGGCTACAATGAGCAGTTCTTC
CASTISGQGYNEQFF
>.|.|TRBV19|16|TRBJ1-5
TGTGCCAGTAGTATTGCCGGGTTCTTCGGAAATCAGCCCCAGCATTTT
CASSIAGFFGNQPQHF
>.|.|TRBV5-1|14|TRBJ2-7
TGCGCCAGCAGACAGATTCCAGGTCGCGACGAGCAGTACTTC
CASRQIPGRDEQYF
>few|.|TRBV20-1|11|TRBJ2-5
TGCAGTGTTCGGTCGGGGGAGACCCAGTACTTC
CSVRSGETQYF
>.|.|TRBV2|12|TRBJ1-2
TGTGCCAGCGACCCCACTAACTATGGCTACACCTTC
CASDPTNYGYTF
>.|.|TRBV18|13|TRBJ2-7
TGTGCCAGCTCACCATTGGACGGTTACGAGCAGTACTTC
CASSPLDGYEQYF
>.|TRBD1|TRBV5-1|14|TRBJ2-1
TGCGCCAGCAGCTTGGGGGACAGATACAATGAGCAGTTCTTC
CASSLGDRYNEQFF
>once|TRBD1|TRBV18|14|TRBJ2-7
TGTGCCAGCTCCCGGGACAGGCACCTCTACGAGCAGTACTTC
CASSRDRHLYEQYF
>once|TRBD2|TRBV3-1/TRBV3-2|16|TRBJ2-1
TGTGCCAGCAGCCAAGTAGGCGGGAGGTCCTGGTATGAGCAGTTCTTC
CASSQVGGRSWYEQFF
>.|.|TRBV2|15|TRBJ2-5
TGTGCCAGCAGTTCCCCACAGCCGACGGAAGAGACCCAGTACTTC
CASSSPQPTEETQYF
>once|.|TRBV6-5|11|TRBJ2-7
TGTGCCAGCAGTTCCCTCTACGAGCAGTACTTC
CASSSLYEQYF
>.|TRBD1|TRBV6-5|15|TRBJ1-2
TGTGCCAGCAGCTTTTCGCAGGCAGGGGGCTATGGCTACACCTTC
CASSFSQAGGYGYTF
>.|.|TRBV6-1|14|TRBJ1-1
TGTGCCAGCAGTGACGGGCTGGGGGACACTGAAGCTTTCTTT
CASSDGLGDTEAFF
>.|.|TRBV3-1/TRBV3-2|13|TRBJ2-7
TGTGCCAGCAGCCTAAGACGGTACTACGAGCAGTACTTC
CASSLRRYYEQYF
>.|.|TRBV6-6|14|TRBJ1-4
TGTGCCAGCAAGGGTCACGCAACTAATGAAAAACTGTTTTTT
CASKGHATNEKLFF
>.|.|TRBV6-1|16|TRBJ2-1
TGTGCCAGCAGTGAAGTAAGGGGCTACTCCTACAATGAGCAGTTCTTC
CASSEVRGYSYNEQFF
>few|.|TRBV27|13|TRBJ2-1
TGTGCCAGCAGTTCAAGCTTCTACAATGAGCAGTTCTTC
CASSSSFYNEQFF
>.|.|TRBV19|16|TRBJ1-5
TGTGCCAGTAGTCCTAACCCCCTCATGGGCAATCAGCCCCAGCATTTT
CASSPNPLMGNQPQHF
>.|TRBD2|TRBV4-1|18|TRBJ2-4
TGCGCCAGCAGCCAAGAGGGCGGGAGCGCAGCCGTGAAAAACATTCAGTACTTC
CASSQEGGSAAVKNIQYF
>.|TRBD1|TRBV19|13|TRBJ2-1
TGTGCCAGCGGGAACAGGGGGGTCAATGAGCAGTTCTTC
CASGNRGVNEQFF
>.|.|TRBV7-2|15|TRBJ1-5
TGTGCCAGCAGCTTACTTGGGGCTCTCAGGCAGCCCCAGCATTTT
CASSLLGALRQPQHF